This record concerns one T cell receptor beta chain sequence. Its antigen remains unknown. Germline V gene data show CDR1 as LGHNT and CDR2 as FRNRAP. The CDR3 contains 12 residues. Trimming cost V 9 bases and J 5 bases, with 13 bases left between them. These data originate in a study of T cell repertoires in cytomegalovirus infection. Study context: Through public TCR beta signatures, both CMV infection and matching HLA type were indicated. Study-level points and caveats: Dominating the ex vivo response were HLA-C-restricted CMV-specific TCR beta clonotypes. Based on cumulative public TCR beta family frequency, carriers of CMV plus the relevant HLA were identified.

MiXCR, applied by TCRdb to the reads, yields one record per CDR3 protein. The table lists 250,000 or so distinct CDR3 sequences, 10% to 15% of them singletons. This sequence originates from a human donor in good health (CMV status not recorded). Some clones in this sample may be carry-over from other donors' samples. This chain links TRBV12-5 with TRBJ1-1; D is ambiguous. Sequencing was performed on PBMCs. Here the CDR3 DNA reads TGTGCTAGCCGCCGGGAGGGTACTGAAGCTTTCTTT. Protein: CASRREGTEAFF.